Listed here is a single T cell receptor (beta chain). The sample comes from a study of blood T cell repertoires in COVID-19. Background on the study: Some COVID-19 samples were acute and others convalescent; all came from the United States, Italy and Spain. T cells, B-cell-depleted T cells, or PBMCs supplied cDNA or gDNA.

CDR1 is SGHNT, CDR2 YYREEE, per germline (reference sequence). V lost 2 bases and J 3 bases, leaving 18 bases between the germline ends. This CDR3 comprises 17 residues. TCRdb keeps only in-frame clones here, not all; method: immunoSEQ multiplex PCR. The sample includes a few hundred thousand clones, 80% to 90% of them seen just once. Participant-given clinical history determined each cohort assignment. Recovered status in Cohort 3 required two negative PCRs, clearance, or symptom resolution. The sequenced sample was PBMCs or T cells enriched from blood (not recorded which). The origin of this receptor is a woman between 18 and 30 years old who had recovered from COVID-19. The rearrangement uses TRBV5-4 and TRBJ1-5; D ambiguous. CDR3 amino acids: CASSFGEHIGNNQPQHF. DNA of the CDR3: TGTGCCAGCAGCTTCGGGGAGCACATCGGGAACAATCAGCCCCAGCATTTT.